Shown below are 12 T cell receptor beta chains from a single sample sequenced in a study of blood T cell repertoires in COVID-19. Profiling relied on immunoSEQ multiplex PCR, and the TCRdb table lists in-frame clones only, not all of them. Of around 260,000 clones listed, around 90% are singletons. The source material was PBMCs or T cells enriched from blood (not recorded which). The receptors come from a woman aged 25-40 years who had recovered from COVID-19.

This clone was picked up one time. The chain joins TRBV5-4 to TRBJ2-7; 11 positions match TRBD1. CDR3 length: 14 amino acids. V trimming: 4 bases; J trimming: 3 bases; junction bases outside the gene matches: 3. CDR1 SGHNT and CDR2 YYREEE come from the germline V gene (reference sequence). Here the CDR3 reads CASSMGQGDYEQYF. CDR3 nucleotide sequence: TGTGCCAGCAGCATGGGACAGGGGGACTACGAGCAGTACTTC.

The chain is built from TRBV3-1 (or the pseudogene TRBV3-2) and TRBJ2-4, with no clear D. Germline V CDR1 and CDR2: LGHDT, YNNKEL (reference sequence). Trimming took off 1 base at V and 4 bases at J, with 11 bases between the two ends. The CDR3 has 15 residues. The CDR3: CASSQGSARKNIQYF. DNA of the CDR3: TGTGCCAGCAGCCAAGGGTCGGCTAGAAAAAACATTCAGTACTTC.

The V call is TRBV19, the J call TRBJ2-7; 8 bases fit TRBD1. The CDR3 has 13 residues. CDR1 LNHDA and CDR2 SQIVND come from the germline V gene (reference sequence). V was pared by 9 bases and J by 5 bases, with 9 bases of the junction left unmatched. CDR3 DNA: TGTGCCAGCGCAGGACAGGGAGGCCACGAGCAGTACTTC. Amino acid sequence: CASAGQGGHEQYF. Full variable domain (missing parts from reference TRBV19 and TRBJ2-7): DGGITQSPKYLFRKEGQNVTLSCEQNLNHDAMYWYRQDPGQGLRLIYYSQIVNDFQKGDIAEGYSVSREKKESFPLTVTSAQKNPTAFYLCASAGQGGHEQYFGPGTRLTVT.

V usage is TRBV7-8 and J usage is TRBJ1-1; TRBD1 is a possible D gene (5 bases). The ends were cut back, 5 bases at V and 10 bases at J, with 20 bases in the middle. Germline CDR1 and CDR2: SGHVS and FQNEAQ. The CDR3 is 14 residues long. In nucleotides, the CDR3 is TGTGCCAGCAGCCCCTTTGGGGGGGGTCTTGGAGCTTTCTTT. Residues: CASSPFGGGLGAFF. Looking up the rest from reference TRBV7-8 and TRBJ1-1 gives the full variable domain: GAGVSQSPRYKVAKRGQDVALRCDPISGHVSLFWYQQALGQGPEFLTYFQNEAQLDKSGLPSDRFFAERPEGSVSTLKIQRTQQEDSAVYLCASSPFGGGLGAFFGQGTRLTVV.

The chain joins TRBV9 to TRBJ1-2, with TRBD1 matching over 12 bases. CDR3 size: 16 residues. J lost 6 bases, V lost 0 bases, and 6 bases had no gene match. Per the germline V gene, CDR1 is SGDLS and CDR2 is YYNGEE. Here the CDR3 reads CASSVGTGQGADGYTF. The CDR3 DNA sequence: TGTGCCAGCAGCGTAGGAACGGGACAGGGGGCGGATGGCTACACCTTC.

V gene TRBV28 combines with J gene TRBJ2-1, with TRBD2 matching 10 bases. The J segment lost 3 bases and the V segment lost 5 bases, leaving 4 bases of the junction unmatched. From germline, CDR1 is MDHEN and CDR2 SYDVKM. CDR3 size: 15 residues. Here the CDR3 reads CASSQTSGNYNEQFF. The CDR3 DNA sequence: TGTGCCAGCAGTCAAACTAGCGGGAACTACAATGAGCAGTTCTTC.

This chain links TRBV15 with TRBJ2-2, with 13 bases aligning to TRBD2. V lost 0 bases to trimming and J lost 3 bases; unmatched junction nucleotides: 10. The CDR3 contains 20 residues. Per germline, CDR1 LNHNV and CDR2 YYDKDF (reference sequence). The CDR3 DNA reads as TGTGCCACCAGCAGAGAGGGATTAGGACTAGCGGGAGCTGACACCGGGGAGCTGTTTTTT. It yields the protein CATSREGLGLAGADTGELFF.

The chain joins TRBV28 to TRBJ1-4; perhaps TRBD1 as D (5 bases). Germline-derived CDR1 and CDR2 are MDHEN and SYDVKM. Trimming left V 2 bases short and J 0 bases short, with 13 bases between. CDR3 size: 17 residues. The CDR3 loop reads CASSLETVLATNEKLFF. CDR3 sequence (DNA): TGTGCCAGCAGTTTAGAGACAGTTTTAGCAACTAATGAAAAACTGTTTTTT.

The V call is TRBV4-1, the J call TRBJ1-2, with D possibly matching TRBD1 (6 bases). CDR1 MGHRA and CDR2 YSYEKL come from the germline V gene. V was trimmed by 2 bases and J by 4 bases, leaving 14 bases between them. The CDR3 has 15 residues. The CDR3 sequence is CASSQPGAPFYGYTF. CDR3 sequence (DNA): TGCGCCAGCAGCCAACCAGGGGCCCCATTCTATGGCTACACCTTC.

The sample holds one count of this clone. V gene TRBV30 combines with J gene TRBJ1-6; no firm D call. The CDR3 extends over 14 amino acids. The V gene lost 0 bases and the J gene lost 4 bases, with 7 bases spanning the gap. Germline assignment: CDR1 GTSNPN and CDR2 SVGIG (reference sequence). The CDR3 coding sequence is TGTGCCTGGAGTGTACAGAGATATAATTCACCCCTCCACTTT. As protein: CAWSVQRYNSPLHF.

The CDR3 nucleotides read TGTGCCAGCAGCTTGGCTTCCGGGGTCGATGAGCAGTTCTTC. Residues: CASSLASGVDEQFF. V is TRBV5-4 and J is TRBJ2-1, with D possibly matching TRBD2 (5 bases). V lost 0 bases to trimming and J lost 8 bases, with 12 bases between them. Germline V gene lookup returns CDR1 SGHNT and CDR2 YYREEE (reference sequence). The length of the CDR3 is 14 residues.

This chain uses TRBV19 with TRBJ2-7; TRBD2 matches at 11 bases. CDR3 size: 19 residues. The J segment lost 3 bases and the V segment lost 1 base, leaving 14 bases of the junction unmatched. Per germline, CDR1 LNHDA and CDR2 SQIVND (reference sequence). The CDR3 reads CASSIAFLPLLAGDYEQYF. Here the CDR3 DNA reads TGTGCCAGTAGTATAGCCTTTCTCCCATTACTAGCGGGAGACTACGAGCAGTACTTC.